The 4 T cell receptor beta chains below come from one sample, sequenced in a study of T cell responses to AZD1222 COVID-19 vaccine. The method was immunoSEQ multiplex PCR; TCRdb's version includes in-frame clones alone and lacks a portion of them. The sample has some 80,000 clones, more than 70% seen once. The sequences come from peripheral blood, collected 28 days after the second dose of the MenACWY control vaccine. The receptors shown here come from an adult who received the MenACWY meningococcal vaccine as a control.

The chain links TRBV30 to TRBJ1-4; D gene ambiguous. Germline V gene data show CDR1 as GTSNPN and CDR2 as SVGIG (reference sequence). This CDR3 contains 14 residues. With 2 bases removed from V and 3 bases from J, the gap between germline ends came to 10 bases. The CDR3 loop is CAWSKGQANEKLFF. DNA for the CDR3: TGTGCCTGGAGTAAGGGTCAGGCTAATGAAAAACTGTTTTTT.

This chain connects TRBV24-1 to TRBJ2-1; TRBD2 matches 7 bases. This CDR3 region has 16 residues. The V gene end was trimmed by 2 bases and the J gene end by 7 bases; junction bases not matched to a gene: 10. Germline CDR1 reads KGHDR; CDR2 reads SFDVKD. As DNA, the CDR3 is TGTGCCACCAGTGATTCATGGACTAGTCTAGGGAATGAGCAGTTCTTC. Protein product: CATSDSWTSLGNEQFF.

The DNA for the CDR3 is TGTGCCAGCAGCTTTGGCGGGGCGGAGCTGTTTTTT. Its protein is CASSFGGAELFF. This chain uses TRBV11-3 with TRBJ2-2, with D possibly being TRBD2 (6 bases). Trimming removed 3 bases from V and 10 bases from J, with 9 bases in between. This CDR3 is 12 amino acids long. From germline, CDR1 is SGHNT and CDR2 YENEEA.

The chain has TRBV18 and TRBJ1-2; D uncertain. V shed 0 bases and J shed 4 bases, with 12 bases lying between them. The CDR3 consists of 15 residues. From germline, CDR1 is KGHSH and CDR2 LQKENI. The CDR3 is CASSPPAGAIYGYTF. For the CDR3, the DNA is TGTGCCAGCTCACCACCTGCAGGAGCAATCTATGGCTACACCTTC.